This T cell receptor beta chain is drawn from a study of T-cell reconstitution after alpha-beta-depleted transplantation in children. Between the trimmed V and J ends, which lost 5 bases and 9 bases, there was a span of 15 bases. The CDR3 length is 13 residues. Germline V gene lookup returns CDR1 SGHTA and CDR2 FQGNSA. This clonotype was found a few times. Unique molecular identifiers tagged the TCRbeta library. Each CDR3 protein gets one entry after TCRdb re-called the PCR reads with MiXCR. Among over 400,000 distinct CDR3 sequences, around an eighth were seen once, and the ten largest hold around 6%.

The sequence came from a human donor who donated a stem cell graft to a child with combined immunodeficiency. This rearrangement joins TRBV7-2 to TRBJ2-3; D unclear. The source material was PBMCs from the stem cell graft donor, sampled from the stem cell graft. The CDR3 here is CASSPEAGRTQYF. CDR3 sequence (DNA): TGTGCCAGCAGCCCGGAAGCCGGTCGAACGCAGTATTTT.